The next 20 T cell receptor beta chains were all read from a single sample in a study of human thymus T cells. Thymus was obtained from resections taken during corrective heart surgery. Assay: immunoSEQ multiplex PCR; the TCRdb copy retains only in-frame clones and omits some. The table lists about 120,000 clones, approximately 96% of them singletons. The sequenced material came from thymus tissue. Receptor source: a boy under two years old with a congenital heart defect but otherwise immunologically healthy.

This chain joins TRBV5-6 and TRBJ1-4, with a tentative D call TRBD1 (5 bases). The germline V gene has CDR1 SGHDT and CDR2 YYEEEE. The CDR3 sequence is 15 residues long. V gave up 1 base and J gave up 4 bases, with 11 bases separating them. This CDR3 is CASSLLGVDNEKLFF. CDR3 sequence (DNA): TGTGCCAGCAGCTTGCTAGGGGTAGATAATGAAAAACTGTTTTTT.

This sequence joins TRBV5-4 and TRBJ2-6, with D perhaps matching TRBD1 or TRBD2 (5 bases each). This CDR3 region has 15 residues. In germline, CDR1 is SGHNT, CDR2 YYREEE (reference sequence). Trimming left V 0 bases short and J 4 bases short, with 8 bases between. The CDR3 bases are TGTGCCAGCAGCTTGGGGGACGGAGGGGCCAACGTCCTGACTTTC. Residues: CASSLGDGGANVLTF.

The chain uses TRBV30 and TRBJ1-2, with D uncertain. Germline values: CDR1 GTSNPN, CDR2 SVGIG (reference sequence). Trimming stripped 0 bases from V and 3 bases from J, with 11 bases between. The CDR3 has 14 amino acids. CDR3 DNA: TGTGCCTGGAGTGTACGCAAGGGAGACTATGGCTACACCTTC. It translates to CAWSVRKGDYGYTF.

The CDR3 bases are TGCGCCAGCAGCCATACCCTGACAGCTATCAAAAACATTCAGTACTTC. Amino acid sequence: CASSHTLTAIKNIQYF. V usage is TRBV4-3 and J usage is TRBJ2-4; D possibly corresponds to TRBD1 (5 bases). V was cut by 3 bases and J by 3 bases, with 15 bases left in between. The CDR3 is 16 amino acids. Germline CDR1 LGHNA, CDR2 YSLEER.

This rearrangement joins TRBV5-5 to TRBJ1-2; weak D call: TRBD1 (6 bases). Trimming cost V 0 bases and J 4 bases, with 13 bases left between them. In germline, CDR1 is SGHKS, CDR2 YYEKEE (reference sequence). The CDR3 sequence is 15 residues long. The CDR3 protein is CASSLDPRGFYGYTF. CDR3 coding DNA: TGTGCCAGCAGCTTGGACCCCAGGGGTTTCTATGGCTACACCTTC.

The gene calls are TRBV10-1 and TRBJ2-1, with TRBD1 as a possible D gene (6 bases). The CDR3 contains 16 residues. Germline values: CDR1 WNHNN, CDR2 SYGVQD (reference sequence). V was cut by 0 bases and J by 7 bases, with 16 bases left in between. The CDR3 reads CASSESRQGFRNEQFF. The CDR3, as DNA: TGCGCCAGCAGTGAGTCGCGGCAGGGGTTTAGGAATGAGCAGTTCTTC.

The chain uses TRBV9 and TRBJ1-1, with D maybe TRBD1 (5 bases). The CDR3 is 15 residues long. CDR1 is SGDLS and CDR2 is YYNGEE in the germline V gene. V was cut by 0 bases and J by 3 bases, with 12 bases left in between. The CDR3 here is CASSVGRGWDTEAFF. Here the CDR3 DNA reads TGTGCCAGCAGCGTAGGAAGGGGTTGGGACACTGAAGCTTTCTTT.

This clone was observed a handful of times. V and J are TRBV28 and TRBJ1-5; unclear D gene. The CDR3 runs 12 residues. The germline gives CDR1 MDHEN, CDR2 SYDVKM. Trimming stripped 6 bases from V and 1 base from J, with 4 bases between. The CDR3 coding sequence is TGTGCCAGCAGCGCAAGCAATCAGCCCCAGCATTTT. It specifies CASSASNQPQHF.

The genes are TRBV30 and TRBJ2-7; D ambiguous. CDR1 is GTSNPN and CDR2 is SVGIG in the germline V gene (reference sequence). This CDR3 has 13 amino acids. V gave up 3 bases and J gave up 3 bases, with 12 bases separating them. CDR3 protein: CAWSLVGFYEQYF. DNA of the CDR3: TGTGCCTGGAGCCTGGTTGGGTTCTACGAGCAGTACTTC.

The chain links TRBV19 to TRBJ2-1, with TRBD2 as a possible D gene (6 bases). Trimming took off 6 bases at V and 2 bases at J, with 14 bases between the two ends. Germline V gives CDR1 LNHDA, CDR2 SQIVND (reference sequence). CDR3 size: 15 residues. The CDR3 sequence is CASSLSGGAYNEQFF. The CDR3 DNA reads TGTGCCAGTAGCCTTTCGGGCGGGGCCTACAATGAGCAGTTCTTC.

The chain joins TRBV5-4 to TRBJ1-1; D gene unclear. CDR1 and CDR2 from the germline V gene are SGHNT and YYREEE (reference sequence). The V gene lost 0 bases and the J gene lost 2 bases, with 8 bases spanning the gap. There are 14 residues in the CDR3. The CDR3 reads CASSLADLNTEAFF. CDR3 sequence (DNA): TGTGCCAGCAGCTTGGCGGATCTCAACACTGAAGCTTTCTTT.

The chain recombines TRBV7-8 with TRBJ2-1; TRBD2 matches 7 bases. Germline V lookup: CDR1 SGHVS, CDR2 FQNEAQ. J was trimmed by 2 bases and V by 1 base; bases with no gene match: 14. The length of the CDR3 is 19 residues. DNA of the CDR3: TGTGCCAGCAGCTTAGTATTGCGGGGGAGCAGAATTCCCTACAATGAGCAGTTCTTC. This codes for CASSLVLRGSRIPYNEQFF.

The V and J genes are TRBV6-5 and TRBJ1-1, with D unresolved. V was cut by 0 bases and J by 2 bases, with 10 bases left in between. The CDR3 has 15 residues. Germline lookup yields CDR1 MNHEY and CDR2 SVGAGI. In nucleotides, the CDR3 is TGTGCCAGCAGTTACTCGGAGAGGAGAAACACTGAAGCTTTCTTT. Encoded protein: CASSYSERRNTEAFF.

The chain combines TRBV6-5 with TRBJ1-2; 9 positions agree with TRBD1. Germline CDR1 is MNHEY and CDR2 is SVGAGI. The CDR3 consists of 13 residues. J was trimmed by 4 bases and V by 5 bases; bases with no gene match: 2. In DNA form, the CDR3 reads TGTGCCAGCAGTACAGGGGGCGGCTATGGCTACACCTTC. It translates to CASSTGGGYGYTF.

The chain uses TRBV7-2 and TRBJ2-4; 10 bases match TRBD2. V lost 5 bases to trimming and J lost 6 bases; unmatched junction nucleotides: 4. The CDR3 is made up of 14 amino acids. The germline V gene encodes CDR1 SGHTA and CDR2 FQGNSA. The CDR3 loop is CASSLGLAVNIQYF. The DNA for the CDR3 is TGTGCCAGCAGCCTCGGACTAGCGGTAAACATTCAGTACTTC.

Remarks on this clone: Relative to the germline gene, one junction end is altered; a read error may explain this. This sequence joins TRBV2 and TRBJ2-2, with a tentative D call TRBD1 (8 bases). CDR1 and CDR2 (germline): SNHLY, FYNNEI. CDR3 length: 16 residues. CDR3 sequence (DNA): TGTGCCAGCAGACAGGGGGAACTAGCGAAGACCGGGGAGCTGTTTTTT. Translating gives CASRQGELAKTGELFF.

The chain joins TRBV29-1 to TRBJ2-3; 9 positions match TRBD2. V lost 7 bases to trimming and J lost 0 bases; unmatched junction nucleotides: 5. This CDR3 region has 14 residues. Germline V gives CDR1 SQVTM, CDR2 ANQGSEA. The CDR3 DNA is TGCAGCGCTGGGACTAGCACTAGCACAGATACGCAGTATTTT. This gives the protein CSAGTSTSTDTQYF.

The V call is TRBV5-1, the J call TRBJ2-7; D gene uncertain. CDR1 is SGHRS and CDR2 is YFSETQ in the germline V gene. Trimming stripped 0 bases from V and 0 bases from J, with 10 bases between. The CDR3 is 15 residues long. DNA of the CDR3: TGCGCCAGCAGCTTGGAAGACCCGAGCTCCTACGAGCAGTACTTC. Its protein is CASSLEDPSSYEQYF.

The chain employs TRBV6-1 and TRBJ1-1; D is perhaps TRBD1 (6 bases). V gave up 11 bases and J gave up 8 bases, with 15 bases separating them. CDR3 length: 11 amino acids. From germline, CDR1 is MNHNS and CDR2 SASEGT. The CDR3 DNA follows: TGTGCCGCACCGGGGGGCTCCGAAGCTTTCTTT. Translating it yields CAAPGGSEAFF.

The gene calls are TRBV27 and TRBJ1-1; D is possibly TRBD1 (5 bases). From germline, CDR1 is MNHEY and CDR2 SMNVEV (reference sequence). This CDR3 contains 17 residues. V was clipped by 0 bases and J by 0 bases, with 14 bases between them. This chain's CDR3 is CASSLSPIRDMNTEAFF. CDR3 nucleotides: TGTGCCAGCAGTTTATCGCCTATCAGGGATATGAACACTGAAGCTTTCTTT.